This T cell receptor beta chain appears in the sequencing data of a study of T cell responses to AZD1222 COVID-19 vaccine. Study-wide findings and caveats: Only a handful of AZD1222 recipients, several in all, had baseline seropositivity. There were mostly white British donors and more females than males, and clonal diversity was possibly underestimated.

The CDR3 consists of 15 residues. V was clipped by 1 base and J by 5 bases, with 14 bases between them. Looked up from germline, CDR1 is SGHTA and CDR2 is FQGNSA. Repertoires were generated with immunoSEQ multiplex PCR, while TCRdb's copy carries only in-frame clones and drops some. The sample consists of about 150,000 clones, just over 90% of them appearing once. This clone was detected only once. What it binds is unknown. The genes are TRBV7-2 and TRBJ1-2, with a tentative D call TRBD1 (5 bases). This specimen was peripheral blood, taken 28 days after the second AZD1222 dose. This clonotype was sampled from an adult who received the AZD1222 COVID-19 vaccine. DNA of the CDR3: TGTGCCAGCAGCTTAGGGGCCCTGGGGCAATATGGCTACACCTTC. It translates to CASSLGALGQYGYTF.